The rows below give T cell receptor beta chains drawn from one sample of a study of human T cells and chemical hapten exposure. TCRdb re-derived calls from the RACE reads in MiXCR, one entry per CDR3 protein. Of tens of thousands of distinct CDR3 sequences listed, 9.6% are singletons. The source was whole blood, collected in connection with sensitization to the hapten diphenylcyclopropenone (DPC). Receptor source: a woman in her twenties or thirties with alopecia areata. Some clones in this sample may be carry-over from other donors' samples. The CDR3 runs from the conserved cysteine through the conserved F or W. The D gene is left open where the match is weak. Clone sizes are given selectively: once, few, many, or a class where the clone is expanded.

size,D,V,J,CDR3,DNA
few,TRBD2,TRBV7-8,TRBJ2-3,CASSLGGSGGAPDTQYF,TGTGCCAGCAGCTTAGGAGGAAGCGGGGGGGCGCCAGATACGCAGTATTTT
few,TRBD1,TRBV5-1,TRBJ1-1,CASSFSTGGNTEAFF,TGCGCCAGCAGCTTCAGCACAGGGGGCAACACTGAAGCTTTCTTT
many,-,TRBV7-3,TRBJ1-2,CASSPSPSGDYGYTF,TGTGCCAGCAGCCCTTCCCCATCAGGGGACTATGGCTACACCTTC
few,TRBD2,TRBV12-3/TRBV12-4,TRBJ2-3,CASSRGLAGGPTQYF,TGTGCCAGCAGTCGGGGACTAGCGGGGGGGCCTACGCAGTATTTT
many,-,TRBV28,TRBJ2-5,CASSTSRAQYF,TGTGCCAGCAGTACCTCAAGGGCCCAGTACTTC
-,TRBD1,TRBV12-3/TRBV12-4,TRBJ2-2,CASSPGQGHEDTGELFF,TGTGCCAGCAGCCCAGGACAGGGGCATGAGGACACCGGGGAGCTGTTTTTT
many,-,TRBV5-4,TRBJ2-7,CASSLDSRDYEQYF,TGTGCCAGCAGCTTGGATTCGCGCGACTACGAGCAGTACTTC
many,TRBD2,TRBV20-1,TRBJ2-3,CSARKGTSEADTQYF,TGCAGTGCTAGAAAGGGGACTAGCGAAGCAGATACGCAGTATTTT
many,-,TRBV14,TRBJ2-1,CASSLALTLAYNEQFF,TGTGCCAGCAGCCTGGCTCTCACCCTCGCCTACAATGAGCAGTTCTTC
few,TRBD1,TRBV24-1,TRBJ1-2,CATSDPGQGANYGYTF,TGTGCCACCAGTGACCCCGGACAGGGAGCTAACTATGGCTACACCTTC
-,TRBD1,TRBV23-1,TRBJ2-2,CASSPRGRATGELFF,TGCGCCAGCAGTCCCAGGGGGCGCGCCACCGGGGAGCTGTTTTTT
few,TRBD2,TRBV7-6,TRBJ2-1,CASSTPRGYNEQFF,TGTGCCAGCAGCACTCCGCGGGGGTACAATGAGCAGTTCTTC
-,TRBD2,TRBV18,TRBJ2-2,CASSSSGGIANTGELFF,TGTGCCAGCTCATCTAGCGGGGGAATCGCGAACACCGGGGAGCTGTTTTTT
many,TRBD1,TRBV12-3/TRBV12-4,TRBJ1-2,CASSFEGAYGYTF,TGTGCCAGCAGCTTCGAGGGGGCCTATGGCTACACCTTC
-,-,TRBV6-5,TRBJ1-1,CASSDHGGVNTEAFF,TGTGCCAGCAGTGATCATGGGGGGGTGAACACTGAAGCTTTCTTT
few,TRBD1,TRBV28,TRBJ2-7,CASSLLTGQPFYEQYF,TGTGCCAGCAGTTTATTAACGGGACAGCCTTTCTACGAGCAGTACTTC
few,-,TRBV7-2,TRBJ2-2,CASSLRFSANTGELFF,TGTGCCAGCAGCTTACGGTTCTCCGCGAACACCGGGGAGCTGTTTTTT
-,-,TRBV7-8,TRBJ1-5,CASSPSGSNQPQHF,TGTGCCAGCAGCCCCTCGGGTAGCAATCAGCCCCAGCATTTT
few,-,TRBV7-2,TRBJ1-1,CASSFQGRNTEAFF,TGTGCCAGCAGCTTCCAGGGGAGGAACACTGAAGCTTTCTTT
few,TRBD1,TRBV29-1,TRBJ2-2,CSVLAGQAAGELFF,TGCAGCGTCCTAGCTGGACAGGCTGCCGGGGAGCTGTTTTTT
many,TRBD1,TRBV6-6,TRBJ2-7,CASRDRVFGEQYF,TGTGCCAGCAGGGACAGGGTATTCGGCGAGCAGTACTTC
many,-,TRBV25-1,TRBJ1-2,CASSDSRAVHGYTF,TGTGCCAGCAGTGACTCCAGGGCCGTTCATGGCTACACCTTC
few,-,TRBV30,TRBJ2-4,CAWSVGQLFNIQYF,TGTGCCTGGAGTGTTGGTCAGCTCTTCAACATTCAGTACTTC
few,TRBD1,TRBV6-2/TRBV6-3,TRBJ2-7,CASGRKGAGDEQYF,TGTGCCAGCGGGCGAAAGGGGGCTGGCGACGAGCAGTACTTC
many,-,TRBV28,TRBJ2-1,CASSQNTGFGEQFF,TGTGCCAGCAGCCAAAATACAGGGTTTGGTGAGCAGTTCTTC
few,-,TRBV19,TRBJ1-1,CASSVGTRTEAFF,TGTGCCAGTAGTGTCGGGACACGTACTGAAGCTTTCTTT
many,TRBD1,TRBV6-4,TRBJ2-3,CASSDGQGSDTQYF,TGTGCCAGCAGCGACGGACAGGGCTCAGATACGCAGTATTTT
many,TRBD2,TRBV29-1,TRBJ2-7,CSVRLARYEQYF,TGCAGCGTCAGACTAGCCCGCTACGAGCAGTACTTC
-,-,TRBV25-1,TRBJ2-1,CASSDYRDPSDEQFF,TGTGCCAGCAGTGACTACAGGGACCCAAGCGATGAGCAGTTCTTC
-,-,TRBV28,TRBJ1-5,CASSSTDYSNQPQHF,TGTGCCAGCAGCTCGACAGATTATAGCAATCAGCCCCAGCATTTT
-,-,TRBV5-1,TRBJ2-7,CASSLDRPIYEQYF,TGCGCCAGCAGCTTGGACAGGCCAATCTACGAGCAGTACTTC
few,TRBD1,TRBV12-3/TRBV12-4,TRBJ2-7,CASNPGTGALDEQYF,TGTGCCAGCAATCCCGGGACAGGGGCATTGGACGAGCAGTACTTC
many,TRBD2,TRBV19,TRBJ2-1,CASSTSGGYNEQFF,TGTGCCAGTAGTACAAGCGGGGGGTACAATGAGCAGTTCTTC
few,-,TRBV7-2,TRBJ2-7,CASSLGVGLSSYEQYF,TGTGCCAGCAGCTTAGGGGTCGGCTTGAGCTCCTACGAGCAGTACTTC
-,TRBD2,TRBV20-1,TRBJ2-3,CSASPLAGASTDTQYF,TGCAGTGCTAGTCCGCTAGCGGGGGCTAGCACAGATACGCAGTATTTT
-,TRBD1,TRBV7-3,TRBJ1-2,CASSLTGQALPNSGYTF,TGTGCCAGCAGCTTAACAGGACAGGCCTTACCTAACTCTGGCTACACCTTC
many,-,TRBV5-6,TRBJ2-7,CASSPGGQGPTYEQYF,TGTGCCAGCAGCCCTGGAGGTCAGGGCCCCACCTACGAGCAGTACTTC
few,-,TRBV3-1,TRBJ2-5,CASSRRVQETQYF,TGTGCCAGCAGCCGGCGGGTTCAAGAGACCCAGTACTTC
once,-,TRBV28,TRBJ2-4,CASSLGGIRIQYF,TGTGCCAGCAGTTTAGGGGGAATCAGGATTCAGTACTTC
many,-,TRBV4-2,TRBJ2-2,CASSNSGIGELFF,TGTGCCAGCAGCAATAGCGGTATCGGGGAGCTGTTTTTT
many,-,TRBV14,TRBJ1-6,CASSSRTPADSPLHF,TGTGCCAGCAGCAGCCGGACACCGGCGGATTCACCCCTCCACTTT
many,TRBD1,TRBV5-1,TRBJ1-6,CASSSGTGLDSPLHF,TGCGCCAGCAGCTCCGGGACAGGGTTGGATTCACCCCTCCACTTT
-,-,TRBV20-1,TRBJ2-5,CSASKGQRRWETQYF,TGCAGTGCTAGTAAGGGGCAGAGGCGATGGGAGACCCAGTACTTC
many,-,TRBV14,TRBJ2-1,CASSRGSAYNEQFF,TGTGCCAGCAGCAGGGGGTCCGCCTACAATGAGCAGTTCTTC
few,-,TRBV7-2,TRBJ2-3,CASGPLGRVPYF,TGTGCCAGCGGCCCCCTAGGGAGAGTGCCCTATTTT
few,-,TRBV2,TRBJ1-2,CASSPQSSLVGYTF,TGTGCCAGCAGTCCCCAATCTTCTTTAGTGGGCTACACCTTC
-,-,TRBV19,TRBJ1-2,CASSIGRSTYGYTF,TGTGCCAGTAGTATTGGGCGGTCCACGTATGGCTACACCTTC
many,-,TRBV6-5,TRBJ2-5,CASSYSTAGAGETQYF,TGTGCCAGCAGTTACTCAACAGCCGGGGCAGGGGAGACCCAGTACTTC
many,TRBD1,TRBV7-9,TRBJ2-3,CASSPGQGAPDTQYF,TGTGCCAGCAGCCCGGGACAGGGGGCCCCAGATACGCAGTATTTT
many,-,TRBV5-1,TRBJ2-7,CASSLGQSFSYEQYF,TGCGCCAGCAGCTTGGGACAGAGTTTCTCCTACGAGCAGTACTTC
few,-,TRBV19,TRBJ2-7,CASSISGGLPYEQYF,TGTGCCAGTAGTATCTCCGGGGGGCTTCCCTACGAGCAGTACTTC
-,-,TRBV7-9,TRBJ1-5,CASSLEMGQPQHF,TGTGCCAGCAGCTTAGAGATGGGACAGCCCCAGCATTTT
-,-,TRBV19,TRBJ2-5,CASSQETQYF,TGTGCCAGTAGTCAAGAGACCCAGTACTTC
-,-,TRBV28,TRBJ2-7,CASLSAGSGSEQYF,TGTGCCAGCCTCTCAGCGGGCTCTGGGTCCGAGCAGTACTTC
few,-,TRBV7-9,TRBJ2-3,CASSPRRDPGTDTQYF,TGTGCCAGCAGCCCACGGAGGGACCCAGGGACAGATACGCAGTATTTT
many,TRBD1,TRBV6-6,TRBJ2-1,CASSGTGDNEQFF,TGTGCCAGCAGCGGGACAGGGGACAATGAGCAGTTCTTC
few,TRBD1,TRBV3-1,TRBJ1-2,CASSQDWGTGSGYTF,TGTGCCAGCAGCCAAGATTGGGGGACAGGGAGTGGCTACACCTTC
few,-,TRBV29-1,TRBJ1-1,CSVESPPGMNTEAFF,TGCAGCGTTGAAAGCCCCCCAGGGATGAACACTGAAGCTTTCTTT
-,TRBD2,TRBV5-5,TRBJ2-5,CASSLTSGDWVETQYF,TGTGCCAGCAGCTTGACTAGCGGGGATTGGGTAGAGACCCAGTACTTC
-,TRBD2,TRBV7-2,TRBJ2-5,CASSLELASGETQYF,TGTGCCAGCAGCTTAGAACTAGCGTCGGGAGAGACCCAGTACTTC